These T cell receptor beta chains were read from a single sample in a study of blood T cells in healthy people across ages. TCRdb re-called the 5' RACE reads with MiXCR, one entry per CDR3 protein. The data hold about 1.8 million distinct CDR3 sequences, with about 49% observed a single time. Sample: blood. These receptors all stem from a woman between 35 and 50 years old in good health. Each CDR3 is given with its conserved first and last residue. A D gene is named only where the DNA matches it firmly. Some rows have no size entry. The others give once, few or many, or a class for an expanded clone.

V: TRBV7-2; D: TRBD2; size: -; length: 16; J: TRBJ2-1; CDR3: CAGSYSGGPSFNEQFF; DNA: TGTGCCGGCAGCTACAGCGGGGGGCCCTCGTTCAATGAGCAGTTCTTC
V: TRBV15; D: -; size: once; length: 11; J: TRBJ1-2; CDR3: CATSKGDGYTF; DNA: TGTGCCACCAGTAAGGGGGATGGCTACACCTTC
V: TRBV25-1; D: TRBD1; size: -; length: 16; J: TRBJ1-6; CDR3: CASSESGRGWNSPLHF; DNA: TGTGCCAGCAGTGAATCGGGCAGGGGGTGGAATTCACCCCTCCACTTT
V: TRBV6-2/TRBV6-3; D: TRBD1; size: -; length: 17; J: TRBJ1-5; CDR3: CASSYDRGTGSNQPQHF; DNA: TGTGCCAGCAGTTACGACAGGGGGACTGGAAGCAATCAGCCCCAGCATTTT
V: TRBV6-6; D: -; size: -; length: 15; J: TRBJ1-6; CDR3: CASSNQAGVNSPLHF; DNA: TGTGCCAGCAGTAATCAAGCAGGGGTCAATTCACCCCTCCACTTT
V: TRBV20-1; D: -; size: few; length: 14; J: TRBJ2-1; CDR3: CSARSGHNYNEQFF; DNA: TGCAGTGCTAGATCGGGACATAACTACAATGAGCAGTTCTTC
V: TRBV9; D: -; size: -; length: 15; J: TRBJ2-1; CDR3: CASSEAGTSMDEQFF; DNA: TGTGCCAGCAGCGAAGCCGGGACGTCTATGGATGAGCAGTTCTTC
V: TRBV20-1; D: -; size: -; length: 11; J: TRBJ1-2; CDR3: CSQGWSYGYTF; DNA: TGCAGCCAGGGGTGGAGCTATGGCTACACCTTC
V: TRBV7-2; D: TRBD2; size: few; length: 15; J: TRBJ2-1; CDR3: CASSLGWTSVNEQFF; DNA: TGTGCCAGCAGCTTAGGTTGGACTAGCGTCAACGAGCAGTTCTTC
V: TRBV20-1; D: TRBD1; size: -; length: 15; J: TRBJ2-5; CDR3: CSAREDRGVWETQYF; DNA: TGCAGTGCTAGGGAGGACAGGGGCGTCTGGGAGACCCAGTACTTC
V: TRBV12-3/TRBV12-4; D: TRBD2; size: -; length: 18; J: TRBJ2-1; CDR3: CASSFYSLAGGAYNEQFF; DNA: TGTGCCAGCAGTTTTTATTCGCTAGCGGGGGGGGCCTACAATGAGCAGTTCTTC
V: TRBV20-1; D: -; size: -; length: 14; J: TRBJ2-5; CDR3: CSARYRKAVETQYF; DNA: TGCAGTGCTAGATACCGTAAGGCCGTGGAGACCCAGTACTTC
V: TRBV27; D: -; size: few; length: 12; J: TRBJ2-1; CDR3: CASNFPGREQFF; DNA: TGTGCCAGCAACTTCCCGGGTCGTGAGCAGTTCTTC
V: TRBV29-1; D: -; size: few; length: 12; J: TRBJ2-1; CDR3: CSAEVWDDEQFF; DNA: TGCAGCGCTGAAGTCTGGGACGATGAGCAGTTCTTC
V: TRBV10-3; D: TRBD1; size: -; length: 13; J: TRBJ2-7; CDR3: CAIRGQAAYKQYF; DNA: TGTGCCATCAGAGGACAGGCAGCCTACAAGCAGTACTTC
V: TRBV24-1; D: -; size: -; length: 12; J: TRBJ2-5; CDR3: CATSVGPETQYF; DNA: TGTGCCACCAGTGTAGGTCCAGAGACCCAGTACTTC
V: TRBV11-2; D: -; size: -; length: 17; J: TRBJ1-1; CDR3: CASSLARGMGRDTEAFF; DNA: TGTGCCAGCAGCTTAGCTCGGGGCATGGGGCGGGACACTGAAGCTTTCTTT
V: TRBV10-3; D: TRBD1; size: -; length: 14; J: TRBJ2-7; CDR3: CAISESGQADEQYF; DNA: TGTGCCATCAGTGAGTCGGGACAGGCCGACGAGCAGTACTTC
V: TRBV6-6; D: TRBD1; size: few; length: 15; J: TRBJ1-2; CDR3: CASSWGRQGAMGYTF; DNA: TGTGCCAGCAGCTGGGGCCGACAGGGGGCTATGGGCTACACCTTC
V: TRBV7-2; D: -; size: -; length: 15; J: TRBJ1-2; CDR3: CASSLGMAGAYGYTF; DNA: TGTGCCAGCAGCTTAGGGATGGCAGGGGCCTATGGCTACACCTTC
V: TRBV20-1; D: -; size: -; length: 12; J: TRBJ1-2; CDR3: CSATERIYGYTF; DNA: TGCAGTGCTACGGAGAGGATCTATGGCTACACCTTC
V: TRBV7-9; D: -; size: -; length: 16; J: TRBJ2-4; CDR3: CASSLGDGRAKNIQYF; DNA: TGTGCCAGCAGCTTAGGTGACGGGAGAGCCAAAAACATTCAGTACTTC
V: TRBV5-1; D: TRBD1; size: -; length: 15; J: TRBJ2-6; CDR3: CASRQGVPGANVLTF; DNA: TGCGCCAGCAGGCAGGGGGTACCTGGGGCCAACGTCCTGACTTTC
V: TRBV7-6; D: -; size: -; length: 16; J: TRBJ2-7; CDR3: CASSLAVRGGNYEQYF; DNA: TGTGCCAGCAGCTTAGCGGTTAGGGGGGGCAACTACGAGCAGTACTTC
V: TRBV20-1; D: -; size: -; length: 13; J: TRBJ1-2; CDR3: CSAEINANYGYTF; DNA: TGCAGTGCGGAGATTAACGCTAACTATGGCTACACCTTC
V: TRBV11-2; D: -; size: -; length: 14; J: TRBJ1-4; CDR3: CASSLRTKNEKLFF; DNA: TGTGCCAGCAGCTTACGGACAAAGAATGAAAAACTGTTTTTT
V: TRBV20-1; D: -; size: -; length: 15; J: TRBJ2-3; CDR3: CSARVPGAGTDTQYF; DNA: TGCAGTGCTAGAGTCCCGGGGGCGGGTACAGATACGCAGTATTTT
V: TRBV7-2; D: TRBD2; size: few; length: 13; J: TRBJ2-3; CDR3: CATTTSGVNTQYF; DNA: TGTGCCACAACGACTAGCGGGGTGAATACGCAGTATTTT
V: TRBV4-3; D: -; size: many; length: 13; J: TRBJ2-7; CDR3: CASSQDVSYEQYF; DNA: TGCGCCAGCAGCCAAGATGTCAGCTACGAGCAGTACTTC
V: TRBV6-1; D: TRBD2; size: many; length: 15; J: TRBJ2-1; CDR3: CASSEASGGYNEQFF; DNA: TGTGCCAGCAGTGAAGCTAGCGGGGGCTACAATGAGCAGTTCTTC
V: TRBV27; D: -; size: -; length: 14; J: TRBJ2-7; CDR3: CASSYLGRAYERYF; DNA: TGTGCCAGCAGTTATCTGGGACGGGCCTACGAGCGGTACTTC
V: TRBV2; D: -; size: -; length: 13; J: TRBJ2-5; CDR3: CVSKGVLPETQYF; DNA: TGTGTCAGCAAAGGGGTTTTACCTGAGACCCAGTACTTC
V: TRBV2; D: -; size: -; length: 13; J: TRBJ1-3; CDR3: CASSTDMGNTIYF; DNA: TGTGCCAGCAGCACTGACATGGGAAACACCATATATTTT
V: TRBV7-9; D: -; size: many; length: 16; J: TRBJ2-7; CDR3: CASSKQVEGTSYEQYF; DNA: TGTGCCAGCAGCAAACAGGTGGAGGGGACCTCCTACGAGCAGTACTTC
V: TRBV14; D: TRBD2; size: -; length: 19; J: TRBJ2-5; CDR3: CASSQDPREAGDLIETQYF; DNA: TGTGCCAGCAGCCAAGATCCTAGAGAGGCGGGGGACCTGATAGAGACCCAGTACTTC
V: TRBV10-3; D: TRBD2; size: few; length: 15; J: TRBJ2-5; CDR3: CAIRPSGVSGETQYF; DNA: TGTGCCATCAGGCCTAGCGGGGTCTCAGGAGAGACCCAGTACTTC
V: TRBV14; D: -; size: few; length: 15; J: TRBJ2-7; CDR3: CASSQVPGRSYEQYF; DNA: TGTGCCAGCAGCCAAGTTCCTGGGCGGTCCTACGAGCAGTACTTC
V: TRBV6-2/TRBV6-3; D: TRBD1; size: few; length: 15; J: TRBJ2-7; CDR3: CASSSLTGGGYEQYF; DNA: TGTGCCAGCAGTTCCTTGACAGGGGGCGGCTACGAGCAGTACTTC
V: TRBV7-9; D: -; size: -; length: 12; J: TRBJ1-2; CDR3: CASSLQPNGYTF; DNA: TGTGCCAGCAGCTTACAGCCAAATGGCTACACCTTC
V: TRBV11-2; D: TRBD1; size: -; length: 17; J: TRBJ2-7; CDR3: CASSFRTGGFNPYEQYF; DNA: TGTGCCAGCAGCTTTCGGACAGGGGGCTTCAATCCCTACGAGCAGTACTTC
V: TRBV7-8; D: -; size: -; length: 13; J: TRBJ2-1; CDR3: CASSPTRIGEQFF; DNA: TGTGCCAGCAGCCCAACTAGAATAGGTGAGCAGTTCTTC